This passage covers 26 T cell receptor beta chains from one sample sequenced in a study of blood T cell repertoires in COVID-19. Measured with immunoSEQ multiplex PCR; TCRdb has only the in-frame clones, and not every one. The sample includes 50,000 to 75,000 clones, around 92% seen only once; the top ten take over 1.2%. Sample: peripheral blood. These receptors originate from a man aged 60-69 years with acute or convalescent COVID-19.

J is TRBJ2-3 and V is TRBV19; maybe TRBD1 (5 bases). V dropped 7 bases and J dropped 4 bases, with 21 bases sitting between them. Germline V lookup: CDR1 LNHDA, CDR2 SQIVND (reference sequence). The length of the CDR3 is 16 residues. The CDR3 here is CASKAPLTAGPDTQYF. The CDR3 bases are TGTGCCAGTAAAGCCCCCCTCACGGCAGGGCCAGATACGCAGTATTTT.

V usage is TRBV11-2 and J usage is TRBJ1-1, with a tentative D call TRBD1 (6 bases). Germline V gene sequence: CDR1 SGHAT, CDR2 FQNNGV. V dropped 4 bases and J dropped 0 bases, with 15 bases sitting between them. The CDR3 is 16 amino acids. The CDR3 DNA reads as TGTGCCAGCAGCTCGATAGGGGGTATGGTGAACACTGAAGCTTTCTTT. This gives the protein CASSSIGGMVNTEAFF.

The CDR3, as DNA: TGTGCCAGCTCACCACCTAGTAACTATGGCTACACCTTC. Translated, it gives CASSPPSNYGYTF. The V and J genes are TRBV18 and TRBJ1-2; D is unresolved. The germline CDR1 and CDR2 sequences are KGHSH and LQKENI. V was clipped by 0 bases and J by 1 base, with 3 bases between them. This CDR3 contains 13 residues.

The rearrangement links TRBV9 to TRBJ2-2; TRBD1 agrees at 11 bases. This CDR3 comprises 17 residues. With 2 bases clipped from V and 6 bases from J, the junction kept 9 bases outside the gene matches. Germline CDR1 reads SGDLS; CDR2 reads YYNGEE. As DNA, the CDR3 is TGTGCCAGCAGCGTCCATCCCGGGACAGGGGGTTCCGGGGAGCTGTTTTTT. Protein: CASSVHPGTGGSGELFF.

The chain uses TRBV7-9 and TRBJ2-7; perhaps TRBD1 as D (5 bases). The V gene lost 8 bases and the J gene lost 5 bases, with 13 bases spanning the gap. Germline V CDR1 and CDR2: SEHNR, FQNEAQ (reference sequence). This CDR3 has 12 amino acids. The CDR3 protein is CASGWVGDEQYF. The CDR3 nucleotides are TGTGCCAGCGGCTGGGTAGGGGACGAGCAGTACTTC. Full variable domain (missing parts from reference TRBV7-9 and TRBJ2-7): DTGVSQNPRHKITKRGQNVTFRCDPISEHNRLYWYRQTLGQGPEFLTYFQNEAQLEKSRLLSDRFSAERPKGSFSTLEIQRTEQGDSAMYLCASGWVGDEQYFGPGTRLTVT.

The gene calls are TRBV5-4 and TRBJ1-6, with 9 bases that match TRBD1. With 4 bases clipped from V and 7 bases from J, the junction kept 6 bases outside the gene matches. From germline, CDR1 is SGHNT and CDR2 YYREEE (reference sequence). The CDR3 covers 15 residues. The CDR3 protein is CASSAGQGLNSPLHF. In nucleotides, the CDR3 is TGTGCCAGCAGCGCGGGACAGGGATTAAATTCACCCCTCCACTTT.

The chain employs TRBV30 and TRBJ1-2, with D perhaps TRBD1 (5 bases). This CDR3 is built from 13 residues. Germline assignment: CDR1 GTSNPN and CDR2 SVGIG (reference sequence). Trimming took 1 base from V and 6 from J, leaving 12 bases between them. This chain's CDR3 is CAWSASAGNGYTF. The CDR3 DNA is TGTGCCTGGAGTGCATCCGCAGGGAATGGCTACACCTTC.

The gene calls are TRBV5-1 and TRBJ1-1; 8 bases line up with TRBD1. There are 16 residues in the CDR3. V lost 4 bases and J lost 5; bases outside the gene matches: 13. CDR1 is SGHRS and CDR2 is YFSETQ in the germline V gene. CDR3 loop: CASSTGTGGRWTEAFF. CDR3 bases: TGCGCCAGCAGCACCGGGACAGGTGGCAGATGGACTGAAGCTTTCTTT.

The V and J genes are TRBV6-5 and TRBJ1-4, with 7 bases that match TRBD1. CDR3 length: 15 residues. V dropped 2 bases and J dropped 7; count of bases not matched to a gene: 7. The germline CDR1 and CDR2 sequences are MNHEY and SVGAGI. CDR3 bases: TGTGCCAGCAGTTACACTCAGGGGGTTACTGAAAAACTGTTTTTT. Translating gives CASSYTQGVTEKLFF.

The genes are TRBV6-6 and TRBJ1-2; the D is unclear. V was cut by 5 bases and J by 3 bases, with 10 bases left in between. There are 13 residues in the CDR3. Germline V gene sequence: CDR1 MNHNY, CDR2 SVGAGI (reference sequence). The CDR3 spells CASSPPGDYGYTF. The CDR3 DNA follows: TGTGCCAGCAGTCCCCCCGGGGACTATGGCTACACCTTC.

CDR3 region: CASSFPQGNTIYF. CDR3 nucleotides: TGTGCCAGCAGTTTCCCCCAGGGAAACACCATATATTTT. The J gene is TRBJ1-3, the V gene TRBV6-6; D not resolved. Germline V gene data show CDR1 as MNHNY and CDR2 as SVGAGI (reference sequence). V lost 4 bases and J 4 bases, leaving 8 bases between the germline ends. The CDR3 length is 13 residues.

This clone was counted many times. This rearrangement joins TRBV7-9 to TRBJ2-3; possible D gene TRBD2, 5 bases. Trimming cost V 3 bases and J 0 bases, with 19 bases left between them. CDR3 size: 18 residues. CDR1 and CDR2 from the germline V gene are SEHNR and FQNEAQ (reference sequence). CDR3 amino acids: CASSFSTGVGFSTDTQYF. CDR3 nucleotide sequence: TGTGCCAGCAGCTTCTCCACCGGGGTGGGGTTTAGCACAGATACGCAGTATTTT.

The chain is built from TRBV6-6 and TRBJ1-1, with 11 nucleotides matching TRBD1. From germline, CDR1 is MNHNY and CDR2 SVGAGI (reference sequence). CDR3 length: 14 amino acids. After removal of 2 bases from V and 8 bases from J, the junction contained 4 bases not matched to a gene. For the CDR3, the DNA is TGTGCCAGCAGTTACGTTGGACAGGGGGCCGAAGCTTTCTTT. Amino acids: CASSYVGQGAEAFF.

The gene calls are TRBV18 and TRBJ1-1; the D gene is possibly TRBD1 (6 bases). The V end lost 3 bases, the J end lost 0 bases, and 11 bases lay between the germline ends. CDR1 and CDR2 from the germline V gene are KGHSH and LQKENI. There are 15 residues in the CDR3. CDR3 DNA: TGTGCCAGCTCACCTGACAGGCCGATGAACACTGAAGCTTTCTTT. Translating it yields CASSPDRPMNTEAFF. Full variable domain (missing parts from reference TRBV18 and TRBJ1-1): NAGVMQNPRHLVRRRGQEARLRCSPMKGHSHVYWYRQLPEEGLKFMVYLQKENIIDESGMPKERFSAEFPKEGPSILRIQQVVRGDSAAYFCASSPDRPMNTEAFFGQGTRLTVV.

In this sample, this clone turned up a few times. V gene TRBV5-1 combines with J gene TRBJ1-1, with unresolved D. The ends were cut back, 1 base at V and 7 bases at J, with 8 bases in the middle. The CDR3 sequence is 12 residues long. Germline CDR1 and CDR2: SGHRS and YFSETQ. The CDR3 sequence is CASSLPGDEAFF. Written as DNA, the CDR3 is TGCGCCAGCAGCTTGCCCGGGGATGAAGCTTTCTTT.

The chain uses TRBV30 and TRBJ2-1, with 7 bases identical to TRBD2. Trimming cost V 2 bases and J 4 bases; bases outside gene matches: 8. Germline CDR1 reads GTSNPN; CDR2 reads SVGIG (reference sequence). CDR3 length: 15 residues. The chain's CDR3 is CAWSPPGGIYNEQFF. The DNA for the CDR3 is TGTGCCTGGAGTCCACCCGGGGGGATTTACAATGAGCAGTTCTTC.

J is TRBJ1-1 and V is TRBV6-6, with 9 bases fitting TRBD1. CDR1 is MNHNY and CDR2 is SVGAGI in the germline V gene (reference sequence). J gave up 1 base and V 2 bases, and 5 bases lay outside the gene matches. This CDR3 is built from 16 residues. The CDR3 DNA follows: TGTGCCAGCAGTTACCCTAGACAGGGGGAGAACACTGAAGCTTTCTTT. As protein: CASSYPRQGENTEAFF.

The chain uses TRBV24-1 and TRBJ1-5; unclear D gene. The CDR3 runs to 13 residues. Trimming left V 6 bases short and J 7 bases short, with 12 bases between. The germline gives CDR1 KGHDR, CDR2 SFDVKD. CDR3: CATSRGKEQPQHF. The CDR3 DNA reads TGTGCCACCAGTCGAGGGAAGGAGCAGCCCCAGCATTTT.

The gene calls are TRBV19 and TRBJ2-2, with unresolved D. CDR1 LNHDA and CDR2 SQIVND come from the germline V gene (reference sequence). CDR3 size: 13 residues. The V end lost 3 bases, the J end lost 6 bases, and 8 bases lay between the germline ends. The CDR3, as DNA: TGTGCCAGTAGTATTTTAGTTGCCGGGGAGCTGTTTTTT. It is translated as CASSILVAGELFF.

The DNA for the CDR3 is TGTGCCAGTACCACAGGGGCAGATACGCAGTATTTT. It specifies CASTTGADTQYF. The genes are TRBV19 and TRBJ2-3, with 7 bases lining up with TRBD1. V was pared by 7 bases and J by 4 bases, with 2 bases of the junction left unmatched. Per germline, CDR1 LNHDA and CDR2 SQIVND (reference sequence). This CDR3 has 12 amino acids. Together with reference TRBV19 and TRBJ2-3, the CDR3 gives the full variable domain: DGGITQSPKYLFRKEGQNVTLSCEQNLNHDAMYWYRQDPGQGLRLIYYSQIVNDFQKGDIAEGYSVSREKKESFPLTVTSAQKNPTAFYLCASTTGADTQYFGPGTRLTVL.

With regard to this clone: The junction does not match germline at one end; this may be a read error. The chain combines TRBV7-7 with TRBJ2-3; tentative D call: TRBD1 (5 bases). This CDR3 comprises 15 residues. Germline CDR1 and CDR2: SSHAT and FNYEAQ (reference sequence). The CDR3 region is CASSLNDRFTDTQYF. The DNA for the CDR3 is TGTGCTAGCAGCCTCAATGACAGATTCACAGATACGCAGTATTTT.

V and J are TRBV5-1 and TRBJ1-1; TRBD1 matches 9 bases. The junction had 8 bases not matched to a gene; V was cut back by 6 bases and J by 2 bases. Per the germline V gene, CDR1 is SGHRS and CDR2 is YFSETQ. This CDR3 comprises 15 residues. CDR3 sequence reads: CASTPGTGINTEAFF. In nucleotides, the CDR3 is TGCGCCAGCACCCCCGGGACAGGGATCAACACTGAAGCTTTCTTT.

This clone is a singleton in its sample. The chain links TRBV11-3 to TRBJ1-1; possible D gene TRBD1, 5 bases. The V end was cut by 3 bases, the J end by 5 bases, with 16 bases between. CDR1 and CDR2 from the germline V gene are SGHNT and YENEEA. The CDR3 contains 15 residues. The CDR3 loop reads CASSFSGDSGTEAFF. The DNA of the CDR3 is TGTGCCAGCAGCTTTAGCGGGGATTCAGGGACTGAAGCTTTCTTT.

CDR3 region: CASSRGGSEDTEAFF. CDR3 nucleotides: TGTGCCAGCAGCAGAGGGGGCTCAGAGGACACTGAAGCTTTCTTT. V usage is TRBV21-1 and J usage is TRBJ1-1; TRBD1 is the table's D call and was not checked against the DNA. TRBV21-1 has pseudogene status. This CDR3 is 15 amino acids long.

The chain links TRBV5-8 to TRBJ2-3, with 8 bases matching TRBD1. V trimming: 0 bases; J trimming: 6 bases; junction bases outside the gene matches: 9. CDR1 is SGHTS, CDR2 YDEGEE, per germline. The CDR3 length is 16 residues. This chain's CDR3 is CASSLDGGQGSDTQYF. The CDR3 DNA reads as TGTGCCAGCAGCTTGGATGGTGGACAGGGTAGTGATACGCAGTATTTT.

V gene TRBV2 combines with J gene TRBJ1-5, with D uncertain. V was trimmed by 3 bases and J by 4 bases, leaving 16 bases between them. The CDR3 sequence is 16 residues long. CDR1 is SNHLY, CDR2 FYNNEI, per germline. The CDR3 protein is CASSEVGSGINQPQHF. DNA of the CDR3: TGTGCCAGCAGTGAGGTCGGTTCGGGGATTAATCAGCCCCAGCATTTT.